The 18 T cell receptor beta chains reported below all come from one sample, sequenced in a study of PD-1 blockade in classical Hodgkin lymphoma. Time point meaning: cycle 4 day 1 (C4D1), after less than 7 weeks of nivolumab. Relapse after autologous stem cell transplantation occurred in every patient, and brentuximab vedotin exposure varied. TCRdb's copy holds only in-frame clones and misses some; the assay was immunoSEQ multiplex PCR. The sample lists tens of thousands of clones; around 90% were seen once. This specimen consisted of peripheral blood mononuclear cells (PBMCs), obtained before the fourth cycle of nivolumab. All receptors derive from a human donor with classical Hodgkin lymphoma.

The V gene is TRBV6-1, the J gene TRBJ2-2; D perhaps matches TRBD1 (8 bases). V lost 6 bases, J lost 7 bases, and 15 bases lay in between. Germline values: CDR1 MNHNS, CDR2 SASEGT. The CDR3 is 14 amino acids. This chain's CDR3 is CASSSQGEGGELFF. The CDR3 coding sequence is TGTGCCAGCAGCTCACAGGGGGAGGGCGGGGAGCTGTTTTTT.

The genes are TRBV6-4 and TRBJ1-1; a possible D gene is TRBD1 (6 bases). Germline CDR1 MRHNA, CDR2 SNTAGT. V was cut by 11 bases and J by 7 bases, with 14 bases left in between. The CDR3 sequence is 11 residues long. The CDR3 here is CAARSGDEAFF. Written as DNA, the CDR3 is TGTGCCGCAAGGTCAGGGGATGAAGCTTTCTTT.

The rearrangement joins TRBV7-3 to TRBJ2-2, with D unresolved. Trimming removed 2 bases at V and 6 bases at J, with 1 base between. CDR1 is SGHTA, CDR2 FQGTGA, per germline. CDR3 length equals 11 residues. Here the CDR3 reads CASSLAGELFF. CDR3 nucleotide sequence: TGTGCCAGCAGCTTAGCCGGGGAGCTGTTTTTT.

This clone was seen only a few times. The chain carries TRBV27 and TRBJ2-5; tentative D call: TRBD1 (5 bases). The CDR3 runs to 12 residues. Germline CDR1 and CDR2: MNHEY and SMNVEV (reference sequence). Trimming pared 4 bases from V and 4 bases from J, leaving 7 bases between. CDR3 sequence: CASSSDRETQYF. CDR3 nucleotides: TGTGCCAGCAGTTCTGACAGAGAGACCCAGTACTTC.

This chain joins TRBV29-1 and TRBJ1-1; no clear D. Germline V lookup: CDR1 SQVTM, CDR2 ANQGSEA. The V and J ends lost 3 bases and 4 bases respectively, with 9 bases between them. The CDR3 sequence is 12 residues long. Written as DNA, the CDR3 is TGCAGCGTTGACCTCAGAGGCACTGAAGCTTTCTTT. Encoded protein: CSVDLRGTEAFF.

The chain has TRBV15 and TRBJ1-1, with D possibly being TRBD1 (5 bases). Trimming left V 1 base short and J 11 bases short, with 20 bases between. The CDR3 length is 15 residues. Germline loops: CDR1 LNHNV, CDR2 YYDKDF (reference sequence). The CDR3 DNA is TGTGCCACCAGCAGAGGGGATCGGGTAGGGGCAGAGGCTTTCTTT. Translation: CATSRGDRVGAEAFF.

This sequence joins TRBV27 and TRBJ2-3; 11 bases are a match to TRBD2. The CDR3 is 15 residues long. CDR1 and CDR2 from the germline V gene are MNHEY and SMNVEV (reference sequence). With 8 bases clipped from V and 3 bases from J, the junction kept 7 bases outside the gene matches. This CDR3 reads CASAYTSGRTDTQYF. The CDR3 bases are TGTGCCAGCGCCTACACTAGCGGGAGAACAGATACGCAGTATTTT.

This rearrangement joins TRBV6-5 to TRBJ1-6, with 7 bases lining up with TRBD1. The J segment lost 4 bases and the V segment lost 6 bases, leaving 3 bases of the junction unmatched. This CDR3 comprises 14 residues. The V gene's germline CDR1 is MNHEY and CDR2 SVGAGI. The CDR3 nucleotides are TGTGCCAGCAGCCGGACAGGTTATAATTCACCCCTCCACTTT. Encoded protein: CASSRTGYNSPLHF.

To note about this clone: Other DNA sequences in this specimen translate into the identical CDR3. The chain is built from TRBV28 and TRBJ2-1; either TRBD1 or TRBD2 may supply D (5 bases each). The CDR3 sequence is 15 residues long. The V and J ends lost 1 base and 0 bases respectively, with 7 bases between them. Germline CDR1 reads MDHEN; CDR2 reads SYDVKM. The CDR3 DNA reads TGTGCCAGCAGTTTATCAGGGAGCTCCTACAATGAGCAGTTCTTC. This gives the protein CASSLSGSSYNEQFF.

In its sample, this clone was seen once. V gene TRBV5-4 combines with J gene TRBJ2-3; TRBD1 is a possible D gene (5 bases). The CDR3 contains 13 residues. Germline loops: CDR1 SGHNT, CDR2 YYREEE (reference sequence). V shed 0 bases and J shed 4 bases, with 6 bases lying between them. In DNA form, the CDR3 reads TGTGCCAGCAGCTTGGAAGGGGCAGATACGCAGTATTTT. Translated: CASSLEGADTQYF.

J is TRBJ1-2 and V is TRBV18, with 10 bases matching TRBD1. The germline gives CDR1 KGHSH, CDR2 LQKENI. Unmatched junction bases numbered 5, after V lost 3 bases and J lost 4 bases. The CDR3 spans 15 residues. CDR3 bases: TGTGCCAGCTCACCGATGGACAGGGGGAGCTATGGCTACACCTTC. Translation: CASSPMDRGSYGYTF.

The CDR3 nucleotides are TGTGCCAGCAGCTTTCAGTCATCCCTAATGGGACTCCTCCACTTT. As protein: CASSFQSSLMGLLHF. V and J are TRBV5-5 and TRBJ1-6, with D possibly being TRBD1 (5 bases). The CDR3 has 15 amino acids. Trimming cost V 2 bases and J 15 bases, with 21 bases left between them. CDR1 is SGHKS and CDR2 is YYEKEE in the germline V gene (reference sequence).

The chain recombines TRBV6-5 with TRBJ1-6; D gene unclear. The CDR3 contains 16 residues. Looked up from germline, CDR1 is MNHEY and CDR2 is SVGAGI. V lost 0 bases, J lost 0 bases, and 6 bases lay in between. CDR3: CASSYSGNSYNSPLHF. In DNA form, the CDR3 reads TGTGCCAGCAGTTACTCCGGGAACTCCTATAATTCACCCCTCCACTTT.

The J gene is TRBJ2-3, the V gene TRBV5-1, with D possibly TRBD1 on 6 matching bases. CDR1 is SGHRS, CDR2 YFSETQ, per germline. Trimming cost V 4 bases and J 2 bases, with 14 bases left between them. The length of the CDR3 is 15 residues. The CDR3 DNA reads as TGCGCCAGCAGCCCTACAGGGCTCCCCACAGATACGCAGTATTTT. Translating it yields CASSPTGLPTDTQYF.

The chain couples TRBV29-1 to TRBJ1-1; 7 positions agree with TRBD1. V dropped 4 bases and J dropped 1; count of bases not matched to a gene: 6. The CDR3 spans 14 residues. CDR1 is SQVTM and CDR2 is ANQGSEA in the germline V gene. The CDR3 loop reads CSVAAGTENTEAFF. The CDR3 bases are TGCAGCGTTGCCGCTGGGACAGAGAACACTGAAGCTTTCTTT.

The chain carries TRBV6-1 and TRBJ2-5; 8 bases line up with TRBD2. Unmatched junction bases numbered 6, after V lost 6 bases and J lost 3 bases. CDR3 length equals 14 residues. In germline, CDR1 is MNHNS, CDR2 SASEGT. The CDR3 protein is CASSLRGGKETQYF. Written as DNA, the CDR3 is TGTGCCAGCAGCCTTCGGGGGGGGAAAGAGACCCAGTACTTC.

The chain joins TRBV21-1 to TRBJ2-7. TRBV21-1 is a listed pseudogene. The CDR3 length is 17 residues. This CDR3 is CASKYLRAPDQAYEQYF. In nucleotides, the CDR3 is TGTGCCAGCAAATACCTCCGAGCCCCGGACCAAGCCTACGAGCAGTACTTC.

The rearrangement uses TRBV15 and TRBJ2-5; 10 bases fit TRBD1. Trimming at V came to 1 base and at J to 5 bases, leaving 4 bases not matched to a gene. There are 15 residues in the CDR3. CDR1 is LNHNV, CDR2 YYDKDF, per germline (reference sequence). Here the CDR3 reads CATSRGTGGDETQYF. The CDR3 region has the DNA TGTGCCACCAGCAGAGGGACAGGGGGAGATGAGACCCAGTACTTC.